One T cell receptor (beta chain) is described in this entry. Using immunoSEQ multiplex PCR, the repertoire was profiled, and TCRdb retains in-frame clones only, with some absent. The sample consists of about 200,000 clones, 86% of them appearing once. The sample comes from a study of blood T cell repertoires in COVID-19. The CDR3 is 14 amino acids. V was clipped by 4 bases and J by 8 bases, with 13 bases between them. The germline CDR1 and CDR2 sequences are SGHNT and YYREEE (reference sequence). This chain uses TRBV5-4 with TRBJ1-6, with D perhaps TRBD1 (6 bases). The sample taken for sequencing was PBMCs or T cells enriched from blood (not recorded which). This clonotype was sampled from a middle-aged man with acute COVID-19. In DNA form, the CDR3 reads TGTGCCAGCAGCACACAGGGTAATCATTCACCCCTCCACTTT. This encodes CASSTQGNHSPLHF.